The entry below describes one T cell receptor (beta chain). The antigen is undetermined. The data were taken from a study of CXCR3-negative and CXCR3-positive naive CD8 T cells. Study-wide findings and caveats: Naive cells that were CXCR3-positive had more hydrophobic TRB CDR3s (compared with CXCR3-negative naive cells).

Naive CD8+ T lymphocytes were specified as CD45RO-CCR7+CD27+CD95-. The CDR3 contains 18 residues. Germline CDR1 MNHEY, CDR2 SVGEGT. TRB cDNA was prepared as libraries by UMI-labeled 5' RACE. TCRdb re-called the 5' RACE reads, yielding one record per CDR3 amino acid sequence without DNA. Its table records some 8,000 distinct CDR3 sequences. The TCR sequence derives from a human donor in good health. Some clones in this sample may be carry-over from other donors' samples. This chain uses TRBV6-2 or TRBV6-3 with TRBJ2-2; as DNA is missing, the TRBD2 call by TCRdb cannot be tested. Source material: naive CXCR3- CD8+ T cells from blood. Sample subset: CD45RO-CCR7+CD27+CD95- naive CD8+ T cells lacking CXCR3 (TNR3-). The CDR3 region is CASSYLPSGSPPTGELFF.